The 9 T cell receptor beta chains below all came from one sample that was sequenced in a study of Graves' ophthalmopathy and Graves' hyperthyroidism. Amplification targeted the TCR beta CDR3 regions, with RNA transcripts as the source material. HTBI-primed first-round RT-PCR preceded second-round multiplex PCR. A single record per CDR3 protein comes from TCRdb applying MiXCR to the multiplex PCR reads. The table has some 160,000 distinct CDR3 sequences, approximately 40% seen once. Sequencing was performed on peripheral blood. Source of these receptors: a young man with Graves' ophthalmopathy.

This clonotype was observed at least ten times. The gene calls are TRBV28 and TRBJ1-6; 7 bases fit TRBD1. CDR3 length equals 17 residues. V trimming: 7 bases; J trimming: 10 bases; junction bases outside the gene matches: 19. Germline lookup yields CDR1 MDHEN and CDR2 SYDVKM. CDR3 loop: CASTVWGPTGLMSPLHF. The DNA of the CDR3 is TGTGCCAGCACCGTTTGGGGCCCGACAGGGTTAATGTCACCCCTCCACTTT.

In its sample, this clonotype was seen a few times. This chain links TRBV12-3 or TRBV12-4 with TRBJ1-6, with 8 bases matching TRBD1. CDR3 length: 13 amino acids. V lost 10 bases, J lost 7 bases, and 6 bases stayed unmatched. This CDR3 is CATRRQGNSPLHF. The CDR3 region has the DNA TGTGCCACCAGAAGACAGGGGAATTCACCCCTCCACTTT.

The rearrangement links TRBV6-5 to TRBJ2-7; 7 bases fit TRBD2. Looked up from germline, CDR1 is MNHEY and CDR2 is SVGAGI. The CDR3 is 13 amino acids. The trim removed 0 bases at V and 6 bases at J, leaving 2 bases unmatched. CDR3 nucleotide sequence: TGTGCCAGCAGTTACTCGGGAGGGTCCGAGCAGTACTTC. Protein product: CASSYSGGSEQYF.

The chain is built from TRBV5-1 and TRBJ1-5; D is unresolved. This CDR3 has 15 residues. Trimming took 1 base from V and 3 from J, leaving 11 bases between them. CDR1 is SGHRS and CDR2 is YFSETQ in the germline V gene. This CDR3 is CASSLQGGNNQPQHF. In DNA, the CDR3 is TGCGCCAGCAGCTTGCAAGGAGGCAACAATCAGCCCCAGCATTTT.

This clonotype has ten or more counts. The chain carries TRBV27 and TRBJ2-7; 11 nucleotides match TRBD2. The germline gives CDR1 MNHEY, CDR2 SMNVEV (reference sequence). The CDR3 has 16 residues. V gave up 1 base and J gave up 5 bases; unmatched junction bases: 7. CDR3 protein: CASSLFPSGRSDEQYF. The CDR3 nucleotides are TGTGCCAGCAGTTTATTTCCTAGCGGGAGGTCTGACGAGCAGTACTTC.

The chain combines TRBV12-3 or TRBV12-4 with TRBJ1-6, with D perhaps TRBD1 (6 bases). The CDR3 is 12 residues long. V gave up 7 bases and J gave up 13 bases, with 14 bases separating them. The CDR3 region is CASTPGGLPLHF. In nucleotides, the CDR3 is TGTGCCAGCACCCCTGGGGGGCTTCCCCTCCACTTT.

The rearrangement uses TRBV28 and TRBJ2-7, with a tentative D call TRBD2 (6 bases). The CDR3 consists of 14 residues. V lost 7 bases and J 5 bases, leaving 18 bases between the germline ends. CDR1 and CDR2 from the germline V gene are MDHEN and SYDVKM. The CDR3 DNA follows: TGTGCCAGCAACCCGGGGACTTTGTCCCACGAGCAGTACTTC. Translation: CASNPGTLSHEQYF.

The chain carries TRBV2 and TRBJ1-1; TRBD1 might be the D (5 bases). The CDR3 is made up of 14 amino acids. CDR1 and CDR2 from the germline V gene are SNHLY and FYNNEI. V lost 6 bases to trimming and J lost 3 bases, with 14 bases between them. CDR3 in amino acids: CASRPGSLDTEAFF. Here the CDR3 DNA reads TGTGCCAGCAGACCAGGGAGTTTGGACACTGAAGCTTTCTTT. Using reference TRBV2 and TRBJ1-1 for the parts outside the CDR3, the full variable domain is EPEVTQTPSHQVTQMGQEVILRCVPISNHLYFYWYRQILGQKVEFLVSFYNNEISEKSEIFDDQFSVERPDGSNFTLKIRSTKLEDSAMYFCASRPGSLDTEAFFGQGTRLTVV.

This clonotype appeared many times. This chain connects TRBV12-3 or TRBV12-4 to TRBJ2-7; TRBD2 agrees at 8 bases. The V and J ends lost 2 bases and 3 bases, in that order; junction bases with no gene match: 6. CDR3 length equals 15 residues. The CDR3 region has the DNA TGTGCCAGCAGTTTATACGAGGGGACTAGCTACGAGCAGTACTTC. Its protein product is CASSLYEGTSYEQYF.